One and the same sample provided the 32 T cell receptor beta chains below, sequenced in a study of T cells in Graves' hyperthyroidism and ophthalmopathy. The CDR3 regions of TCR beta were amplified from RNA transcripts. First-round RT-PCR of the TCR CDR3 relied on the HTBI primer set. Each CDR3 protein is one row after TCRdb ran MiXCR on the multiplex PCR reads. This sample has 500,000 to 600,000 distinct CDR3 sequences, with over 35% found just once. Material for sequencing was peripheral blood or thyroid tissue (not recorded which). These receptors came from an adult woman with Graves' disease, either hyperthyroidism or ophthalmopathy (not recorded which).

This clonotype was found many times. The chain is built from TRBV29-1 and TRBJ1-5; maybe TRBD1 (5 bases). Germline loops: CDR1 SQVTM, CDR2 ANQGSEA. This CDR3 is built from 13 residues. V was clipped by 0 bases and J by 7 bases, with 10 bases between them. The DNA of the CDR3 is TGCAGCGTTGAAGACGGGGGGGGGCAGCCCCAGCATTTT. It specifies CSVEDGGGQPQHF.

This clonotype was counted a few times. DNA for the CDR3: TGTGCCAGCAGCTTTTTTATGGGACAGGGGGCGACGGGCACTGAAGCTTTCTTT. It translates to CASSFFMGQGATGTEAFF. The chain couples TRBV5-6 to TRBJ1-1; TRBD1 agrees at 12 bases. Trimming at V came to 2 bases and at J to 4 bases, leaving 12 bases not matched to a gene. The CDR3 has 18 residues. Germline assignment: CDR1 SGHDT and CDR2 YYEEEE.

This clonotype has a count of ten or more. J is TRBJ1-2 and V is TRBV27; 8 positions agree with TRBD1. This CDR3 has 14 amino acids. The junction had 10 bases not matched to a gene; V was cut back by 6 bases and J by 7 bases. Per the germline V gene, CDR1 is MNHEY and CDR2 is SMNVEV (reference sequence). The CDR3 nucleotides are TGTGCCAGCAGATCTCACGGACAGGGCGGTGGCTACACCTTC. Its translation is CASRSHGQGGGYTF.

The CDR3 region is CASSSSSDYGNTIYF. The CDR3, as DNA: TGTGCCAGCAGCTCAAGTTCCGATTATGGAAACACCATATATTTT. The chain is built from TRBV11-2 and TRBJ1-3; D is undetermined. The CDR3 totals 15 residues. The germline V gene has CDR1 SGHAT and CDR2 FQNNGV. Trimming took off 4 bases at V and 3 bases at J, with 13 bases between the two ends.

The gene calls are TRBV20-1 and TRBJ2-5; TRBD1 matches at 8 bases. This CDR3 is 13 amino acids long. V lost 7 bases, J lost 4 bases, and 8 bases stayed unmatched. CDR1 and CDR2 (germline): DFQATT, SNEGSKA (reference sequence). The CDR3 nucleotides read TGCAGTGTCGCAGGGGGCTGGGGAGAGACCCAGTACTTC. Amino acid sequence: CSVAGGWGETQYF.

Points on this clonotype: A single base separates this from a much larger clone, so it may be a read error. The chain is built from TRBV6-5 and TRBJ2-5; 7 positions agree with TRBD1. This CDR3 is 14 amino acids long. The junction had 5 bases not matched to a gene; V was cut back by 2 bases and J by 5 bases. Germline CDR1 reads MNHEY; CDR2 reads SVGAGI. The CDR3, as DNA: TGTGCCAGCAGTTACCCGACAGGGTGGGAGACCCAGTACTTC. Translation gives CASSYPTGWETQYF.

The rearrangement joins TRBV20-1 to TRBJ2-7; TRBD2 agrees at 10 bases. CDR1 DFQATT and CDR2 SNEGSKA come from the germline V gene (reference sequence). Trimming cost V 0 bases and J 4 bases; bases outside gene matches: 15. The CDR3 is 18 residues long. CDR3 residues: CSARDPGESSGRFYEQYF. Written as DNA, the CDR3 is TGCAGTGCTAGAGATCCCGGGGAGAGTAGCGGGAGGTTTTACGAGCAGTACTTC.

The J gene is TRBJ1-1, the V gene TRBV2; D gene unclear. Germline CDR1 is SNHLY and CDR2 is FYNNEI. The CDR3 sequence is 16 residues long. V was pared by 0 bases and J by 1 base, with 12 bases between. CDR3 residues: CASSEAGEGGNTEAFF. CDR3 in DNA: TGTGCCAGCAGTGAAGCTGGAGAGGGTGGGAACACTGAAGCTTTCTTT.

This clonotype was seen a handful of times. This CDR3 is CASSLTGGAHNEQFF. The CDR3 region has the DNA TGCGCCAGCAGCCTCACAGGGGGCGCCCACAATGAGCAGTTCTTC. This chain links TRBV5-1 with TRBJ2-1; TRBD1 matches 9 bases. The V and J ends lost 4 bases and 5 bases, in that order; junction bases with no gene match: 7. Germline values: CDR1 SGHRS, CDR2 YFSETQ. CDR3 length equals 15 residues. The full variable domain, in which reference TRBV5-1 and TRBJ2-1 provide the parts outside the CDR3, is KAGVTQTPRYLIKTRGQQVTLSCSPISGHRSVSWYQQTPGQGLQFLFEYFSETQRNKGNFPGRFSGRQFSNSRSEMNVSTLELGDSALYLCASSLTGGAHNEQFFGPGTRLTVL.

This chain connects TRBV7-2 to TRBJ1-2; D call uncertain. CDR1 is SGHTA and CDR2 is FQGNSA in the germline V gene. The CDR3 runs to 14 residues. Trimming cost V 5 bases and J 4 bases, with 14 bases left between them. This CDR3 reads CASSPSRNSYGYTF. In nucleotides, the CDR3 is TGTGCCAGCAGCCCTTCACGGAATAGCTATGGCTACACCTTC. Full variable domain (remainder filled in from reference TRBV7-2 and TRBJ1-2): GAGVSQSPSNKVTEKGKDVELRCDPISGHTALYWYRQSLGQGLEFLIYFQGNSAPDKSGLPSDRFSAERTGGSVSTLTIQRTQQEDSAVYLCASSPSRNSYGYTFGSGTRLTVV.

V and J are TRBV5-5 and TRBJ1-2; no reliable D call. The CDR3 consists of 17 residues. V lost 1 base and J 2 bases, leaving 18 bases between the germline ends. Per germline, CDR1 SGHKS and CDR2 YYEKEE (reference sequence). CDR3 loop: CASSLIGQQAVNYGYTF. Here the CDR3 DNA reads TGTGCCAGCAGCTTGATCGGTCAGCAGGCGGTGAACTATGGCTACACCTTC. Based on the CDR3 plus reference TRBV5-5 and TRBJ1-2, the full variable domain is DAGVTQSPTHLIKTRGQQVTLRCSPISGHKSVSWYQQVLGQGPQFIFQYYEKEERGRGNFPDRFSARQFPNYSSELNVNALLLGDSALYLCASSLIGQQAVNYGYTFGSGTRLTVV.

The genes are TRBV2 and TRBJ2-5; D remains unclear. The germline V gene has CDR1 SNHLY and CDR2 FYNNEI. V lost 2 bases, J lost 5 bases, and 12 bases lay in between. The CDR3 is made up of 14 amino acids. CDR3 residues: CASSEWAAQETQYF. The CDR3 region has the DNA TGTGCCAGCAGTGAATGGGCAGCCCAGGAGACCCAGTACTTC.

The chain uses TRBV29-1 and TRBJ1-1; possibly TRBD1 for D (5 bases). CDR1 is SQVTM, CDR2 ANQGSEA, per germline. The CDR3 has 14 residues. V lost 8 bases and J lost 7, with 23 bases in between. The DNA of the CDR3 is TGCAGCATTCACTTCCCAGCCGGGGCCCGTGAAGCTTTCTTT. This encodes CSIHFPAGAREAFF.

V and J are TRBV12-3 or TRBV12-4 and TRBJ2-7; 7 bases are shared with TRBD1. This CDR3 comprises 12 residues. Trimming removed 6 bases from V and 5 bases from J; junction bases left unmatched: 4. The CDR3 loop reads CASRLDRDEQYF. For the CDR3, the DNA is TGTGCCAGCAGACTAGACAGGGACGAGCAGTACTTC.

Turning to this clonotype: One end of the junction is discordant with germline, which a read error may explain. The gene calls are TRBV5-1 and TRBJ1-4; D is unresolved. Per the germline V gene, CDR1 is SGHRS and CDR2 is YFSETQ. The CDR3 covers 14 residues. This chain's CDR3 is CASSQAPRVEKLFF. The CDR3, as DNA: TGTGCCAGCAGCCAAGCTCCCCGCGTTGAAAAACTGTTTTTT.

V is TRBV19 and J is TRBJ2-3, with TRBD1 identical over 8 bases. Trimming cost V 10 bases and J 3 bases; bases outside gene matches: 3. The CDR3 spans 12 residues. Germline V gene lookup returns CDR1 LNHDA and CDR2 SQIVND (reference sequence). CDR3 sequence (DNA): TGTGCCACGAGACAGGGGACAGATACGCAGTATTTT. It is translated as CATRQGTDTQYF. The variable domain in full, completed from reference TRBV19 and TRBJ2-3, reads DGGITQSPKYLFRKEGQNVTLSCEQNLNHDAMYWYRQDPGQGLRLIYYSQIVNDFQKGDIAEGYSVSREKKESFPLTVTSAQKNPTAFYLCATRQGTDTQYFGPGTRLTVL.

This clonotype was seen only a few times. The CDR3 here is CASRPAGTGRYEQYF. DNA for the CDR3: TGTGCCAGCAGGCCAGCCGGGACAGGGAGGTACGAGCAGTACTTC. This rearrangement joins TRBV10-3 to TRBJ2-7; 9 nucleotides agree with TRBD1. Germline CDR1 ENHRY, CDR2 SYGVKD. The CDR3 extends over 15 amino acids. With V trimmed by 10 bases and J by 4 bases, 14 bases remained unmatched.

This clonotype was seen many times. The chain has TRBV29-1 and TRBJ2-7, with D possibly being TRBD1 (6 bases). CDR1 is SQVTM, CDR2 ANQGSEA, per germline. Trimming pared 6 bases from V and 0 bases from J, leaving 15 bases between. The CDR3 loop spans 14 amino acids. The CDR3 bases are TGCAGCGTGGGACCCCGGGACAACTCCTACGAGCAGTACTTC. This encodes CSVGPRDNSYEQYF.

V usage is TRBV10-2 and J usage is TRBJ1-5, with D unresolved. Trimming shortened V by 6 bases and J by 4 bases, and 10 bases separated the two germline ends. The CDR3 loop spans 13 amino acids. Germline CDR1 and CDR2: WSHSY and SAAADI. The CDR3 is CASRANTNQPQHF. The CDR3 coding sequence is TGCGCCAGCAGGGCCAACACTAATCAGCCCCAGCATTTT.

The V and J genes are TRBV10-3 and TRBJ2-7, with D possibly being TRBD1 or TRBD2 (5 bases each). V lost 10 bases and J lost 4, with 17 bases in between. CDR1 is ENHRY, CDR2 SYGVKD, per germline. CDR3 length equals 13 residues. The DNA of the CDR3 is TGTGCCACTCGGGACCATCAGGGATACGAGCAGTACTTC. It translates to CATRDHQGYEQYF.

A word on this clonotype: Possible read error: a much larger clone is one base away. The chain has TRBV5-6 and TRBJ2-7; weak D call: TRBD1 (5 bases). Per the germline V gene, CDR1 is SGHDT and CDR2 is YYEEEE. CDR3 length equals 13 residues. CDR3 region: CASSLVGRYERYF. CDR3 DNA: TGTGCCAGCAGCTTGGTGGGGCGCTACGAGCGGTACTTC.

The chain combines TRBV20-1 with TRBJ2-7, with 7 bases that match TRBD1. V dropped 3 bases and J dropped 4; count of bases not matched to a gene: 12. The germline gives CDR1 DFQATT, CDR2 SNEGSKA (reference sequence). The CDR3 runs to 15 residues. The CDR3 is CSARTGQTTIYEQYF. The CDR3 DNA sequence: TGCAGTGCTAGGACGGGACAGACCACAATTTACGAGCAGTACTTC.

This clonotype was recorded at least ten times. The V and J genes are TRBV4-2 and TRBJ1-2, with 10 bases aligning to TRBD1. In germline, CDR1 is LGHNA, CDR2 YNFKEQ. There are 16 residues in the CDR3. The junction had 5 bases not matched to a gene; V was cut back by 2 bases and J by 2 bases. The chain's CDR3 is CASSQPRGQGNYGYTF. CDR3 DNA: TGTGCCAGCAGCCAACCAAGGGGACAGGGGAACTATGGCTACACCTTC.

The V gene is TRBV20-1, the J gene TRBJ2-5; 11 bases agree with TRBD2. This CDR3 is built from 18 residues. Germline V gene data show CDR1 as DFQATT and CDR2 as SNEGSKA (reference sequence). After removal of 0 bases from V and 4 bases from J, the junction contained 13 bases not matched to a gene. The CDR3 DNA reads TGCAGTGCTAGAGACTCGGGACGGATAGGACTAGCGGGAGAGACCCAGTACTTC. Translated: CSARDSGRIGLAGETQYF.

This sequence joins TRBV20-1 and TRBJ2-5, with 11 positions matching TRBD2. CDR1 is DFQATT, CDR2 SNEGSKA, per germline (reference sequence). This CDR3 has 15 amino acids. J was trimmed by 5 bases and V by 6 bases; bases with no gene match: 11. DNA for the CDR3: TGCAGTGCAAGTAGCGGGAGGGCCTCGTGGGAGACCCAGTACTTC. This codes for CSASSGRASWETQYF.

This clonotype was detected only a few times. The chain joins TRBV20-1 to TRBJ2-5, with D unclear. Looked up from germline, CDR1 is DFQATT and CDR2 is SNEGSKA (reference sequence). This CDR3 has 14 residues. The V and J ends lost 2 bases and 4 bases respectively, with 14 bases between them. This CDR3 reads CSARSLGNGETQYF. For the CDR3, the DNA is TGCAGTGCTAGATCCCTGGGGAACGGAGAGACCCAGTACTTC.

This clonotype appeared many times. The V and J genes are TRBV11-1 and TRBJ2-5; D ambiguous. The CDR3 sequence is 14 residues long. CDR1 is SGHAT and CDR2 is FQDESV in the germline V gene (reference sequence). Trimming pared 2 bases from V and 3 bases from J, leaving 10 bases between. The CDR3 reads CASSLRSWEETQYF. The CDR3 nucleotides are TGTGCCAGCAGCTTAAGGTCGTGGGAAGAGACCCAGTACTTC.

The chain recombines TRBV5-1 with TRBJ1-2; the D gene is possibly TRBD1 (5 bases). Trimming removed 4 bases from V and 8 bases from J, with 18 bases in between. This CDR3 contains 14 residues. The germline V gene has CDR1 SGHRS and CDR2 YFSETQ. CDR3 region: CASSPGDGRWGYTF. The CDR3, as DNA: TGCGCCAGCAGCCCGGGGGACGGCCGGTGGGGCTACACCTTC.

Worth noting for this clonotype: This may be a read error: a much more frequent sequence differs by one nucleotide. Lacking the conserved final phenylalanine or tryptophan, this CDR3 likely reflects a read error. This sequence joins TRBV5-4 and TRBJ1-1; 7 nucleotides match TRBD1. V gave up 2 bases and J gave up 1 base; unmatched junction bases: 5. The CDR3 has 15 residues. From germline, CDR1 is SGHNT and CDR2 YYREEE (reference sequence). Written as DNA, the CDR3 is TGTGCCAGCAGCTTTCCCTCAGGGGGGAACACTGAAGCTTTCCTT. This codes for CASSFPSGGNTEAFL.

This clonotype was found a few times. This sequence joins TRBV7-9 and TRBJ2-7; TRBD1 matches at 10 bases. V lost 0 bases to trimming and J lost 5 bases; unmatched junction nucleotides: 4. Germline-derived CDR1 and CDR2 are SEHNR and FQNEAQ (reference sequence). The CDR3 has 15 amino acids. The CDR3 DNA reads as TGTGCCAGCAGCTTAGCCGGGACAGGGGTCCACGAGCAGTACTTC. Protein product: CASSLAGTGVHEQYF. Full variable domain (outside the CDR3, taken from reference TRBV7-9 and TRBJ2-7): DTGVSQNPRHKITKRGQNVTFRCDPISEHNRLYWYRQTLGQGPEFLTYFQNEAQLEKSRLLSDRFSAERPKGSFSTLEIQRTEQGDSAMYLCASSLAGTGVHEQYFGPGTRLTVT.

This clonotype came up a few times. The chain carries TRBV7-8 and TRBJ1-2; TRBD1 matches 12 bases. The CDR3 extends over 14 amino acids. Germline trimming cut 5 bases from V and 7 bases from J; bases unmatched to any gene: 5. Germline V gene lookup returns CDR1 SGHVS and CDR2 FQNEAQ. Here the CDR3 DNA reads TGTGCCAGCAGCCAAGGGACAGGGGGCCTTGGCTACACCTTC. Encoded protein: CASSQGTGGLGYTF.

The chain has TRBV20-1 and TRBJ1-2; a weak D match, TRBD1 (5 bases). There are 15 residues in the CDR3. CDR1 DFQATT and CDR2 SNEGSKA come from the germline V gene (reference sequence). Deletions cut 3 bases from V and 6 bases from J, with 20 bases between. CDR3 coding DNA: TGCAGTGCTAGGGCGGACACTTCCGGGGACGATGGCTACACCTTC. Translation gives CSARADTSGDDGYTF.